These 10 T cell receptor beta chains were sequenced from one sample in a study of Ad26.COV2.S vaccination and SARS-CoV-2 variants. TCRdb's table, derived via immunoSEQ multiplex PCR, lists solely in-frame clones and lacks some. The profile shows under 550,000 clones, about 93% of them singletons. Treatment: around 19 received Ad26.COV2.S at low or high dose, single or two shots; 5 received placebo; per-sample allocation not given. Samples analyzed were those drawn on day 63 after the first vaccine or placebo injection. Sequencing used peripheral blood, obtained in a trial of Ad26.COV2.S vaccine versus placebo. These receptor sequences come from a person between 18 and 60 years old who received the Ad26.COV2.S COVID-19 vaccine or a placebo.

The chain is built from TRBV6-2 or TRBV6-3 and TRBJ2-7, with 8 nucleotides matching TRBD2. V lost 0 bases and J lost 2; bases outside the gene matches: 6. Per the germline V gene, CDR1 is MNHEY and CDR2 is SVGEGT. CDR3 size: 16 residues. CDR3 coding DNA: TGTGCCAGCAGTTACTCAACTAGCGGCAATGCCTACGAGCAGTACTTC. Translating gives CASSYSTSGNAYEQYF.

The rearrangement links TRBV5-1 to TRBJ1-3, with TRBD1 matching 9 bases. There are 17 residues in the CDR3. The J segment lost 4 bases and the V segment lost 3 bases, leaving 11 bases of the junction unmatched. The germline CDR1 and CDR2 sequences are SGHRS and YFSETQ. The CDR3 bases are TGCGCCAGCAGCTCCATGGGTGGGGACAGGGTCGGAAACACCATATATTTT. Its protein is CASSSMGGDRVGNTIYF.

V and J are TRBV28 and TRBJ1-4, with D possibly being TRBD1 (5 bases). Germline CDR1 MDHEN, CDR2 SYDVKM. The CDR3 loop spans 13 amino acids. V was shortened by 3 bases and J by 8 bases, with 10 bases between the two germline ends. The CDR3 DNA follows: TGTGCCAGCAGTTTTGAATGGGGGGAAAAACTGTTTTTT. Translating it yields CASSFEWGEKLFF. Supplemented by reference TRBV28 and TRBJ1-4, the full variable domain reads DVKVTQSSRYLVKRTGEKVFLECVQDMDHENMFWYRQDPGLGLRLIYFSYDVKMKEKGDIPEGYSVSREKKERFSLILESASTNQTSMYLCASSFEWGEKLFFGSGTQLSVL.

The CDR3 nucleotides read TGCGCCAGCAGCCAAGATATCCGGGAGCAGTTCTTC. Translated: CASSQDIREQFF. The V gene is TRBV4-1, the J gene TRBJ2-1; D gene unclear. Trimming took off 0 bases at V and 10 bases at J, with 7 bases between the two ends. The germline V gene has CDR1 MGHRA and CDR2 YSYEKL. The CDR3 runs 12 residues.

The rearrangement links TRBV7-6 to TRBJ2-6, with 11 bases fitting TRBD2. Germline loops: CDR1 SGHVS, CDR2 FNYEAQ. The V gene end was trimmed by 5 bases and the J gene end by 1 base; junction bases not matched to a gene: 4. The CDR3 is 17 amino acids. For the CDR3, the DNA is TGTGCCAGCAGCCCACGACTAGCGGGATCTGGGGCCAACGTCCTGACTTTC. It translates to CASSPRLAGSGANVLTF.

This clone showed up just once. This chain links TRBV9 with TRBJ2-7; a weak D match, TRBD2 (6 bases). This CDR3 is 13 amino acids long. From germline, CDR1 is SGDLS and CDR2 YYNGEE. V was shortened by 4 bases and J by 5 bases, with 13 bases between the two germline ends. In DNA form, the CDR3 reads TGTGCCAGCAGCCCCTCGGACTATCACGAGCAGTACTTC. Its translation is CASSPSDYHEQYF.

V usage is TRBV29-1 and J usage is TRBJ2-1, with D possibly TRBD2 on 6 matching bases. The CDR3 consists of 14 residues. V lost 5 bases, J lost 6 bases, and 17 bases lay in between. Germline values: CDR1 SQVTM, CDR2 ANQGSEA. CDR3 loop: CSVSAGSLRNEQFF. The CDR3 coding sequence is TGCAGCGTTTCTGCGGGATCCCTACGCAATGAGCAGTTCTTC.

The chain couples TRBV10-3 to TRBJ2-1; 9 nucleotides agree with TRBD2. The germline V gene has CDR1 ENHRY and CDR2 SYGVKD. Trimming took 7 bases from V and 4 from J; bases not matched to a gene: 11. The CDR3 contains 16 residues. CDR3 loop: CAINSGGRASYNEQFF. The CDR3 DNA is TGTGCCATCAACAGCGGCGGGAGGGCCTCGTACAATGAGCAGTTCTTC.

This clone was counted a single time. The chain combines TRBV5-1 with TRBJ2-7, with 11 bases lining up with TRBD2. The CDR3 contains 13 residues. The V segment lost 5 bases and the J segment 4 bases; nucleotides outside the gene matches: 2. The V gene's germline CDR1 is SGHRS and CDR2 YFSETQ. The CDR3 spells CASRVAGGYEQYF. CDR3 nucleotide sequence: TGCGCCAGCAGGGTAGCGGGAGGGTACGAGCAGTACTTC.

The J gene is TRBJ1-4, the V gene TRBV6-2 or TRBV6-3; 8 bases fit TRBD1. This CDR3 comprises 16 residues. Germline V CDR1 and CDR2: MNHEY, SVGEGT. Germline trimming cut 4 bases from V and 6 bases from J; bases unmatched to any gene: 10. The CDR3, as DNA: TGTGCCAGCAGTTGGAACGTTTGGACAGGGTATGAAAAACTGTTTTTT. Translation: CASSWNVWTGYEKLFF.